This T cell receptor beta chain was found in a study of shared clonotypes between healthy human individuals. Study conclusions and caveats: A generally larger estimated richness was seen in naive subsets than in memory subsets. Relative to clonotypes present in all four donors, those not shared had lower generation probabilities.

V was cut by 5 bases and J by 2 bases, with 10 bases left in between. The CDR3 consists of 13 residues. Germline CDR1 LNHDA, CDR2 SQIVND (reference sequence). This clone was recorded a few times. Its antigen is as yet unknown. The identical CDR3 is also encoded by other nucleotide sequences in the sample. The input for sorted-subset replicate PCRs was approximately 200 ng DNA, 25,000 to 35,000 T cell genomes. The protocol was immunoSEQ multiplex PCR, while the TCRdb copy is restricted to in-frame clones and leaves out a portion. The top ten clones hold over 0.09% of a sample with approximately 650,000 clones, 95% to 96% of them seen once. Naive CD8 cells comprised CD45RO-negative, CCR7-positively selected cells, excluding terminally differentiated effector memory CD45RA+ cells.

The receptor was isolated from a woman in her thirties in good health. J is TRBJ2-7 and V is TRBV19; D may be TRBD1 (5 bases). Sequencing was done on a sample of naive CD8+ T cells sorted from blood. This CDR3 reads CASSPGRAYEQYF. The CDR3 DNA follows: TGTGCCAGTAGTCCAGGCAGGGCCTACGAGCAGTACTTC. Supplemented by reference TRBV19 and TRBJ2-7, the full variable domain reads DGGITQSPKYLFRKEGQNVTLSCEQNLNHDAMYWYRQDPGQGLRLIYYSQIVNDFQKGDIAEGYSVSREKKESFPLTVTSAQKNPTAFYLCASSPGRAYEQYFGPGTRLTVT.